The rows below give T cell receptor beta chains drawn from one sample of a study of cytomegalovirus exposure and HLA in healthy donors. Assay used: immunoSEQ multiplex PCR; TCRdb lists only in-frame clones, some missing. The sample yields about 140,000 clones, 76% seen once. The sequencing sample was made of PBMCs. These receptors all come from a young man in good health and CMV-seronegative. Both conserved end residues are trimmed from each CDR3.

J: TRBJ2-3; V: TRBV6-5; CDR3: ASSSLAGGEEDTQY
J: TRBJ2-2; V: TRBV28; CDR3: ASSFRTGELF
J: TRBJ1-1; V: TRBV27; CDR3: ASRYRDRNTEAF
J: TRBJ1-5; V: TRBV6-6; CDR3: ASSSGANQPQH
J: TRBJ2-3; V: TRBV18; CDR3: ASSPTGDTQY
J: TRBJ2-7; V: TRBV4-2; CDR3: ASSQEATYEQY
J: TRBJ1-5; V: TRBV2; CDR3: ASRGGGTVGNQPQH
J: TRBJ2-7; V: TRBV23-1; CDR3: ASRQGFYEQY
J: TRBJ2-6; V: TRBV2; CDR3: ASCWVGGPGANVLT
J: TRBJ1-6; V: TRBV5-1; CDR3: ASSTQGENSPLH
J: TRBJ2-5; V: TRBV5-1; CDR3: ASSLGQLETQY
J: TRBJ1-2; V: TRBV28; CDR3: ASSFFQGYGYT
J: TRBJ2-2; V: TRBV28; CDR3: ASTVRQGRGELF
J: TRBJ2-7; V: TRBV30; CDR3: ACRQAGTGWYEQY
J: TRBJ1-2; V: TRBV30; CDR3: AWSPGVNWNYGYT
J: TRBJ1-1; V: TRBV4-1; CDR3: ASSPKQGADTEAF
J: TRBJ2-3; V: TRBV6-1; CDR3: ASTEGGGPDTQY
J: TRBJ1-4; V: TRBV6-1; CDR3: ASSEPGTGSEKLF
J: TRBJ2-2; V: TRBV5-1; CDR3: ASSLDRSRNGENTGELF
J: TRBJ1-2; V: TRBV27; CDR3: ASSLKGAIGYT
J: -; V: TRBV29-1; CDR3: SVGTGTYEQY
J: TRBJ2-3; V: TRBV11-3; CDR3: ASSLVRTSGVTDTQY
J: TRBJ1-1; V: TRBV2; CDR3: ATRGDRLAAEAF
J: TRBJ2-3; V: TRBV2; CDR3: ASSDPQGTDTQY
J: TRBJ1-1; V: TRBV6-5; CDR3: ASSYGTGGGSEAF
J: TRBJ2-7; V: TRBV5-5; CDR3: ASSLDRTTYEQY
J: TRBJ1-2; V: TRBV4-1; CDR3: ASSQEQGAFDYGYT
J: TRBJ2-1; V: TRBV18; CDR3: ASSPLSIFQGSYNEQF
J: TRBJ2-5; V: TRBV27; CDR3: ASSLIGLAGDETQY
J: TRBJ1-1; V: TRBV7-9; CDR3: ASSLRPGQGATEAF
J: TRBJ1-2; V: TRBV28; CDR3: ASSESIAAGYT
J: TRBJ1-4; V: TRBV7-9; CDR3: ASSSLGQGDTNEKLF
J: TRBJ1-4; V: TRBV7-9; CDR3: ASREDSLNEKLF
J: TRBJ2-5; V: TRBV7-2; CDR3: ASSSREDQGWYETQY
J: TRBJ2-7; V: TRBV5-1; CDR3: ASSWTSGTSEQY
J: TRBJ1-2; V: TRBV29-1; CDR3: SVDMGGYGYT
J: TRBJ1-3; V: TRBV7-2; CDR3: ASSSPVQTGNTIY
J: TRBJ1-6; V: TRBV11-2; CDR3: ASSLAGFGSPLH
J: TRBJ1-6; V: TRBV18; CDR3: ASSPTGNNSPLH
J: TRBJ1-1; V: TRBV18; CDR3: ASSPQGQVNTEAF
J: TRBJ1-1; V: TRBV28; CDR3: ASSLQVNTEAF
J: TRBJ2-7; V: TRBV6-5; CDR3: ASSSLGQGNEQY
J: TRBJ2-1; V: TRBV27; CDR3: ASSSSGSYNEQF
J: TRBJ2-5; V: TRBV14; CDR3: ASSQPLVLQETQY
J: TRBJ1-1; V: TRBV28; CDR3: ASSYPSTGGNTEAF
J: TRBJ1-3; V: TRBV11-2; CDR3: ASSFGITGGDPWNTIY
J: TRBJ2-7; V: TRBV5-6; CDR3: ASSLSTGVYEQY
J: TRBJ1-1; V: TRBV5-6; CDR3: ASSFRLNTEAF
J: TRBJ2-1; V: TRBV7-9; CDR3: ASSLAGRDRGDEQF
J: TRBJ2-3; V: TRBV7-2; CDR3: ASSSPSGSLDTQY
J: TRBJ2-6; V: TRBV6-4; CDR3: ASTPGSGANVLT
J: TRBJ2-1; V: TRBV23-1; CDR3: ASSHNLVLSTYEQF